The 11 T cell receptor beta chains listed next were all sequenced from one sample in a study of identical twins. A single record per CDR3 protein comes from TCRdb applying MiXCR to the 5' RACE reads. This sample yields 600,000 to 700,000 distinct CDR3 sequences, of which approximately 21% are seen a single time; 4% to 4.5% belongs to the top ten. In addition, the sample was reused for a study of T cells expressing NK-cell markers.

Source material: PBMCs. These receptors originate from a woman aged 18-30 years in good health.

This clonotype was detected a few times. V gene TRBV5-1 combines with J gene TRBJ2-1; 13 bases are shared with TRBD2. V shed 7 bases, J shed 8 bases, and the junction held 6 bases outside the gene matches. Germline V CDR1 and CDR2: SGHRS, YFSETQ. This CDR3 has 14 amino acids. The CDR3 sequence is CASLGLAGSDEQFF. CDR3 in DNA: TGCGCCAGCTTGGGACTAGCGGGGAGCGATGAGCAGTTCTTC. Filled out from reference TRBV5-1 and TRBJ2-1, the complete variable domain reads KAGVTQTPRYLIKTRGQQVTLSCSPISGHRSVSWYQQTPGQGLQFLFEYFSETQRNKGNFPGRFSGRQFSNSRSEMNVSTLELGDSALYLCASLGLAGSDEQFFGPGTRLTVL.

This sequence joins TRBV30 and TRBJ2-1, with TRBD2 matching over 8 bases. The CDR3 covers 15 residues. The germline CDR1 and CDR2 sequences are GTSNPN and SVGIG (reference sequence). V lost 7 bases, J lost 0 bases, and 8 bases stayed unmatched. The CDR3 DNA follows: TGTGCCTCGATGATGACTAGCGTCTCCTACAATGAGCAGTTCTTC. This encodes CASMMTSVSYNEQFF.

The rearrangement joins TRBV11-3 to TRBJ2-1; D is undetermined. V was cut by 1 base and J by 5 bases, with 6 bases left in between. CDR3 length: 13 amino acids. Germline values: CDR1 SGHNT, CDR2 YENEEA. The CDR3 loop reads CASSLAAHNEQFF. CDR3 coding DNA: TGTGCCAGCAGCTTAGCGGCACACAATGAGCAGTTCTTC.

The chain uses TRBV30 and TRBJ2-1, with D uncertain. V lost 2 bases, J lost 2 bases, and 13 bases lay in between. Germline values: CDR1 GTSNPN, CDR2 SVGIG (reference sequence). This CDR3 comprises 15 residues. CDR3 residues: CAWSKQPRPYNEQFF. CDR3 in DNA: TGTGCCTGGAGTAAACAGCCACGCCCCTACAATGAGCAGTTCTTC.

The chain links TRBV3-1 to TRBJ2-7, with TRBD2 as a possible D gene (5 bases). Germline-derived CDR1 and CDR2 are LGHDT and YNNKEL (reference sequence). Deletions cut 7 bases from V and 3 bases from J, with 13 bases between. CDR3 size: 13 residues. CDR3 loop: CASTTGDYYEQYF. DNA for the CDR3: TGTGCCAGCACTACCGGCGACTACTACGAGCAGTACTTC.

V gene TRBV24-1 combines with J gene TRBJ2-7, with D perhaps matching TRBD1 (6 bases). CDR3 length: 14 amino acids. Germline V gene lookup returns CDR1 KGHDR and CDR2 SFDVKD. The V end lost 9 bases, the J end lost 7 bases, and 21 bases lay between the germline ends. The CDR3: CATSPGRGVWEQYF. The CDR3, as DNA: TGTGCCACCTCCCCCGGCAGGGGAGTTTGGGAGCAGTACTTC.

This clonotype was observed a handful of times. The CDR3 sequence: CASSQQLVSNNEQFF. Here the CDR3 DNA reads TGCGCCAGCAGCCAACAACTAGTGAGCAACAATGAGCAGTTCTTC. The chain carries TRBV4-3 and TRBJ2-1; D is possibly TRBD2 (5 bases). CDR1 is LGHNA, CDR2 YSLEER, per germline. The V end lost 2 bases, the J end lost 5 bases, and 13 bases lay between the germline ends. The CDR3 extends over 15 amino acids.

The V call is TRBV12-3 or TRBV12-4, the J call TRBJ2-5, with 7 positions matching TRBD1. The V segment lost 5 bases and the J segment 5 bases; nucleotides outside the gene matches: 11. CDR3 length: 15 residues. The CDR3 protein is CASSLSYGQVETQYF. The CDR3 DNA follows: TGTGCCAGCAGTCTCTCCTACGGACAGGTGGAGACCCAGTACTTC.

This clonotype has a count of ten or more. CDR3 bases: TGTGCCACCAGTTCGGGAGTGGGATACAATGAGCAGTTCTTC. Translation gives CATSSGVGYNEQFF. The chain uses TRBV24-1 and TRBJ2-1; the D gene is possibly TRBD2 (6 bases). Deletions cut 6 bases from V and 4 bases from J, with 12 bases between. CDR1 is KGHDR, CDR2 SFDVKD, per germline. The CDR3 extends over 14 amino acids.

This chain connects TRBV5-5 to TRBJ1-1; D is uncertain. The germline gives CDR1 SGHKS, CDR2 YYEKEE (reference sequence). The CDR3 is 14 amino acids. Trimming removed 0 bases from V and 1 base from J, with 7 bases in between. CDR3 in amino acids: CASSLAPENTEAFF. DNA for the CDR3: TGTGCCAGCAGCTTGGCGCCCGAGAACACTGAAGCTTTCTTT.

The V and J genes are TRBV7-2 and TRBJ2-1, with 7 positions matching TRBD2. Germline V gene data show CDR1 as SGHTA and CDR2 as FQGNSA. After removal of 5 bases from V and 0 bases from J, the junction contained 4 bases not matched to a gene. CDR3 length: 15 residues. CDR3 region: CASSPLANSYNEQFF. The CDR3 coding sequence is TGTGCCAGCAGCCCACTAGCGAACTCCTACAATGAGCAGTTCTTC.